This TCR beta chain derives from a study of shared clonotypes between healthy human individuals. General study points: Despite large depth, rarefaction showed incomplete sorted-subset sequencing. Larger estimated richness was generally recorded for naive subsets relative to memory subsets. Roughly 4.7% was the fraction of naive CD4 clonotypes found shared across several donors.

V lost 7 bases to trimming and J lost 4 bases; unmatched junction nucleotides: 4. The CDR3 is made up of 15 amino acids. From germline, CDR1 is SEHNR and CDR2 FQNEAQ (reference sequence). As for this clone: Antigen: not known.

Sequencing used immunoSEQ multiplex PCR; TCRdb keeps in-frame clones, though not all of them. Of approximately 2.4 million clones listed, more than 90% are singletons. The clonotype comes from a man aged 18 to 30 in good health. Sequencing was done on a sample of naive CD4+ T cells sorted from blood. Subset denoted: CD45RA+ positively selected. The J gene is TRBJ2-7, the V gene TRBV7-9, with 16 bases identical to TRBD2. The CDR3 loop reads CASTEGLAGGYEQYF. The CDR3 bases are TGTGCCAGCACCGAGGGACTAGCGGGAGGGTACGAGCAGTACTTC.